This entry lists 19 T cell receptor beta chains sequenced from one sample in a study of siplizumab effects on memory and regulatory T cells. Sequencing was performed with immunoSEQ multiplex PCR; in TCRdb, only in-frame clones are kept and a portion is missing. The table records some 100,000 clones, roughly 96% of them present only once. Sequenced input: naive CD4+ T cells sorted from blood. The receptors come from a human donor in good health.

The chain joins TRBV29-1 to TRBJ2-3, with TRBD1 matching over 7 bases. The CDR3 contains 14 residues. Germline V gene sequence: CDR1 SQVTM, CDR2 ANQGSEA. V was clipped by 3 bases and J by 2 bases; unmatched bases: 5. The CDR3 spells CSVDGQAFTDTQYF. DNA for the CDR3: TGCAGCGTTGACGGACAGGCCTTCACAGATACGCAGTATTTT.

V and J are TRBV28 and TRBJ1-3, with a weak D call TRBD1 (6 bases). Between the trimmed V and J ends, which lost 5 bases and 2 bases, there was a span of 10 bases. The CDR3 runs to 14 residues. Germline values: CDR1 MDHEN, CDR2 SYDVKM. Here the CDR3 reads CASSIPGAGNTIYF. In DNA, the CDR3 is TGTGCCAGCAGTATCCCAGGGGCTGGAAACACCATATATTTT.

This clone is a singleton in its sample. The CDR3 region has the DNA TGTGCCAGCAGTTATGGGTTAAACACCATATATTTT. Translating it yields CASSYGLNTIYF. The chain joins TRBV6-6 to TRBJ1-3; no definite D call. Trimming took off 3 bases at V and 6 bases at J, with 6 bases between the two ends. Germline-derived CDR1 and CDR2 are MNHNY and SVGAGI (reference sequence). CDR3 size: 12 residues.

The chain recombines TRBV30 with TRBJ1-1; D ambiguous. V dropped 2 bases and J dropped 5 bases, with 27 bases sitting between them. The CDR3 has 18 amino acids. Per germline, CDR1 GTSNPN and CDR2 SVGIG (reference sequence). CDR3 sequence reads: CAWSTPTLRFFVWTEAFF. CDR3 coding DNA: TGTGCCTGGAGTACCCCAACACTTAGGTTTTTTGTTTGGACTGAAGCTTTCTTT.

CDR3 sequence reads: CASSISLLARDEQYF. In DNA form, the CDR3 reads TGTGCCAGTAGTATTAGTCTTCTCGCGAGGGACGAGCAGTACTTC. The chain couples TRBV19 to TRBJ2-7; the D gene is possibly TRBD2 (5 bases). CDR3 size: 15 residues. Trimming cost V 3 bases and J 5 bases, with 17 bases left between them. Germline-derived CDR1 and CDR2 are LNHDA and SQIVND (reference sequence).

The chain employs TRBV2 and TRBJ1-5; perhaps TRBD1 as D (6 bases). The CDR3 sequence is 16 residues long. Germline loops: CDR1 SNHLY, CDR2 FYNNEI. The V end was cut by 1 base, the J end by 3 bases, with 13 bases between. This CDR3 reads CASSEGWGAFNQPQHF. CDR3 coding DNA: TGTGCCAGCAGTGAAGGGTGGGGGGCGTTCAATCAGCCCCAGCATTTT.

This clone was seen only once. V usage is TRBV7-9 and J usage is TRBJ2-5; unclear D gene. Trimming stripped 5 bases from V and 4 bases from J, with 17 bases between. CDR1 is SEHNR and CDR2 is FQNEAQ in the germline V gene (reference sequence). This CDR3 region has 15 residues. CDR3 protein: CASSPRYGVAETQYF. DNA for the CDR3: TGTGCCAGCAGCCCCCGTTATGGGGTAGCAGAGACCCAGTACTTC. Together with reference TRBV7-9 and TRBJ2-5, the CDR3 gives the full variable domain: DTGVSQNPRHKITKRGQNVTFRCDPISEHNRLYWYRQTLGQGPEFLTYFQNEAQLEKSRLLSDRFSAERPKGSFSTLEIQRTEQGDSAMYLCASSPRYGVAETQYFGPGTRLLVL.

The CDR3 DNA sequence: TGTGCCAGTAGTACCAGACACACAGATACGCAGTATTTT. Its protein is CASSTRHTDTQYF. The chain recombines TRBV19 with TRBJ2-3; no clear D. The germline V gene encodes CDR1 LNHDA and CDR2 SQIVND (reference sequence). The CDR3 contains 13 residues. Trimming shortened V by 4 bases and J by 2 bases, and 7 bases separated the two germline ends.

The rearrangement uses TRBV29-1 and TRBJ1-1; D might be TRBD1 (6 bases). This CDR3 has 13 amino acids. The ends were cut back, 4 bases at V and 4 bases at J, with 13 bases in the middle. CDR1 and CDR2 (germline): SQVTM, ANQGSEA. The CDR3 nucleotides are TGCAGCGTTGGAGAGGGGGGCCGCACTGAAGCTTTCTTT. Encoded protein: CSVGEGGRTEAFF. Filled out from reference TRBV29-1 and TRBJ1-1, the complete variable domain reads SAVISQKPSRDICQRGTSLTIQCQVDSQVTMMFWYRQQPGQSLTLIATANQGSEATYESGFVIDKFPISRPNLTFSTLTVSNMSPEDSSIYLCSVGEGGRTEAFFGQGTRLTVV.

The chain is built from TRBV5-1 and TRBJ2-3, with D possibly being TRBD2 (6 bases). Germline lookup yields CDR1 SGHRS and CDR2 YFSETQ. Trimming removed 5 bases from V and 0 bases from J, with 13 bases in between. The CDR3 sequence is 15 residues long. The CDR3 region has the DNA TGCGCCAGCAGGACTCCAGGGACTAGCACAGATACGCAGTATTTT. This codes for CASRTPGTSTDTQYF.

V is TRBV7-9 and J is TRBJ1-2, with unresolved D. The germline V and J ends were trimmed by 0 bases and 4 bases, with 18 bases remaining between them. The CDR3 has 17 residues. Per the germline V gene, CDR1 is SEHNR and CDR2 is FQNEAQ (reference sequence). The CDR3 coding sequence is TGTGCCAGCAGCTTAGCTCGAAACGAGGGTGTTGGCTATGGCTACACCTTC. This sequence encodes CASSLARNEGVGYGYTF.

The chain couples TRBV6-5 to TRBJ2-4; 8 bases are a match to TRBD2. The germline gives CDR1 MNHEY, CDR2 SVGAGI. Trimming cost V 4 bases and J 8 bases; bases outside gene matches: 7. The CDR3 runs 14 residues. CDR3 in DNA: TGTGCCAGCAGTTCCACCCCCGGGAGGGACATTCAGTACTTC. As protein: CASSSTPGRDIQYF.

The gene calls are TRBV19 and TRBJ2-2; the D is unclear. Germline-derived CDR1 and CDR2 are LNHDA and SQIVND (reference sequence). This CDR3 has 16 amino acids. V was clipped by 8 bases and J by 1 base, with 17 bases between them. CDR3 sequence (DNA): TGTGCCAGTGGCTCTACCGAGATTCGGAACACCGGGGAGCTGTTTTTT. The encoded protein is CASGSTEIRNTGELFF.

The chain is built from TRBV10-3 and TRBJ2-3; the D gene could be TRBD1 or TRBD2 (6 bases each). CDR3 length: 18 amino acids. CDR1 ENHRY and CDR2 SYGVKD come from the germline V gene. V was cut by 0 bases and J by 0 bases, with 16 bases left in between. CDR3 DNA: TGTGCCATCAGTGAGTCTATGAGGACGGGGGCAAGCACAGATACGCAGTATTTT. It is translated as CAISESMRTGASTDTQYF.

The CDR3 nucleotides read TGTGCCATCAGCCCTAGCGGGGGGGAGGTGACCCAGTACTTC. Translating it yields CAISPSGGEVTQYF. The chain combines TRBV10-3 with TRBJ2-5; 12 bases match TRBD2. Germline V gene data show CDR1 as ENHRY and CDR2 as SYGVKD. The length of the CDR3 is 14 residues. Trimming took 6 bases from V and 7 from J; bases not matched to a gene: 6.

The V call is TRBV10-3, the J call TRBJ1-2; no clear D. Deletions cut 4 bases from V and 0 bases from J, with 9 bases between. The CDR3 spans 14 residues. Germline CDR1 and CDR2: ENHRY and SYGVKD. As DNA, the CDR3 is TGTGCCATCAGTGTGGCAGACCCTAACTATGGCTACACCTTC. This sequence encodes CAISVADPNYGYTF.

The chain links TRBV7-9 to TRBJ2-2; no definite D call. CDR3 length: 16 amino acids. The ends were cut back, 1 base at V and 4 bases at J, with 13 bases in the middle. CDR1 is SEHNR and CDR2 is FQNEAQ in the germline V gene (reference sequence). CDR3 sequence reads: CASSLVPRVITGELFF. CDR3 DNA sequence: TGTGCCAGCAGCTTAGTCCCGAGAGTAATCACCGGGGAGCTGTTTTTT.

CDR3 protein: CAISDTPKGETQYF. CDR3 DNA sequence: TGTGCCATCAGTGATACCCCTAAGGGCGAGACCCAGTACTTC. The chain uses TRBV10-3 and TRBJ2-5, with no clear D. The germline V gene encodes CDR1 ENHRY and CDR2 SYGVKD. The V gene lost 3 bases and the J gene lost 5 bases, with 13 bases spanning the gap. This CDR3 region has 14 residues.

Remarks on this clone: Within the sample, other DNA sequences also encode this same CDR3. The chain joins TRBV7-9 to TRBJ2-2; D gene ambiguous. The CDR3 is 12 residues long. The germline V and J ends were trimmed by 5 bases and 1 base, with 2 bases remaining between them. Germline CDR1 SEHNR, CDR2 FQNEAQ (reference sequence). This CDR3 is CASSLNTGELFF. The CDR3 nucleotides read TGTGCCAGCAGCCTGAACACCGGGGAGCTGTTTTTT.